Shown below are 10 T cell receptor beta chains from a single sample sequenced in a study of T cells after yellow fever vaccination. TCRdb reprocessed the 5' RACE reads with MiXCR, giving one entry per CDR3 protein. The sample holds roughly 190,000 distinct CDR3 sequences; 8% to 13% are singletons and the top ten take 35% to 45%. Sample: CD8+ T cells sorted from PBMCs, taken 15 days after the yellow fever booster vaccination. The origin of the receptors is a man aged 18 to 29 who received the YFV17D yellow fever vaccine.

This clonotype was recorded a few times. The V and J genes are TRBV4-1 and TRBJ2-7; D is possibly TRBD1 (5 bases). This CDR3 is built from 16 residues. The V gene lost 1 base and the J gene lost 3 bases, with 16 bases spanning the gap. Germline lookup yields CDR1 MGHRA and CDR2 YSYEKL. The CDR3 nucleotides are TGCGCCAGCAGCCAAGCTTGGGGCGGACGACTCTACGAGCAGTACTTC. Its translation: CASSQAWGGRLYEQYF.

In its sample, this clonotype was seen a few times. This rearrangement joins TRBV7-9 to TRBJ1-2, with D possibly TRBD1 on 6 matching bases. Trimming took off 5 bases at V and 4 bases at J, with 14 bases between the two ends. This CDR3 spans 14 amino acids. The germline CDR1 and CDR2 sequences are SEHNR and FQNEAQ (reference sequence). The CDR3 bases are TGTGCCAGCAGCCCCGAGGGGGGGACCTATGGCTACACCTTC. This codes for CASSPEGGTYGYTF.

V usage is TRBV18 and J usage is TRBJ1-5; 11 nucleotides align to TRBD1. The CDR3 loop spans 14 amino acids. Germline V gene sequence: CDR1 KGHSH, CDR2 LQKENI. Trimming cost V 5 bases and J 5 bases; bases outside gene matches: 2. The CDR3: CASSAGQGDQPQHF. CDR3 DNA sequence: TGTGCCAGCTCAGCGGGACAGGGGGATCAGCCCCAGCATTTT.

The gene calls are TRBV20-1 and TRBJ2-3; 7 bases agree with TRBD2. The CDR3 covers 15 residues. CDR1 is DFQATT, CDR2 SNEGSKA, per germline (reference sequence). The V gene end was trimmed by 2 bases and the J gene end by 1 base; junction bases not matched to a gene: 6. The CDR3: CSARPSSGGTDTQYF. CDR3 nucleotides: TGCAGTGCTAGACCCTCTAGCGGAGGCACAGATACGCAGTATTTT.

The gene calls are TRBV5-1 and TRBJ1-2; a weak D match, TRBD1 (5 bases). The CDR3 is 15 residues long. Germline values: CDR1 SGHRS, CDR2 YFSETQ. The V end was cut by 3 bases, the J end by 4 bases, with 16 bases between. DNA for the CDR3: TGCGCCAGCAGCTACCCACGGGACGGTAGCTATGGCTACACCTTC. Amino acids: CASSYPRDGSYGYTF.

The chain couples TRBV20-1 to TRBJ2-4; D ambiguous. Trimming pared 3 bases from V and 4 bases from J, leaving 10 bases between. The CDR3 spans 13 residues. Germline V lookup: CDR1 DFQATT, CDR2 SNEGSKA (reference sequence). CDR3 region: CSARDDGKNIQYF. As DNA, the CDR3 is TGCAGTGCTAGGGATGACGGGAAAAACATTCAGTACTTC.

This clonotype was seen a single time. J is TRBJ2-3 and V is TRBV10-3; maybe TRBD2 (6 bases). Trimming took 11 bases from V and 0 from J, leaving 12 bases between them. The CDR3 totals 13 residues. The germline gives CDR1 ENHRY, CDR2 SYGVKD. The CDR3 sequence is CAGKGGSTDTQYF. CDR3 DNA sequence: TGTGCCGGCAAGGGAGGAAGCACAGATACGCAGTATTTT.

This clonotype was detected many times. This chain uses TRBV29-1 with TRBJ2-7; D remains unclear. CDR1 and CDR2 (germline): SQVTM, ANQGSEA. The CDR3 contains 11 residues. V was trimmed by 6 bases and J by 9 bases, leaving 15 bases between them. The CDR3 coding sequence is TGCAGCGTGCCGGAATTGGTTGGGCAGTACGTC. Residues: CSVPELVGQYV.

The chain employs TRBV6-5 and TRBJ2-1; TRBD2 aligns across 11 bases. Trimming removed 4 bases from V and 0 bases from J; junction bases left unmatched: 11. The germline V gene encodes CDR1 MNHEY and CDR2 SVGAGI. This CDR3 is built from 19 residues. The CDR3, as DNA: TGTGCCAGCAGTTCCCGCCTAGCGGGGGGTATAAGCTCCTACAATGAGCAGTTCTTC. Translation: CASSSRLAGGISSYNEQFF.

V is TRBV9 and J is TRBJ2-7, with 8 bases matching TRBD1. The CDR3 is 15 residues long. V gave up 3 bases and J gave up 2 bases; unmatched junction bases: 7. CDR1 SGDLS and CDR2 YYNGEE come from the germline V gene. DNA of the CDR3: TGTGCCAGCAGCGGCGGGACAGGAGAGACCTACGAGCAGTACTTC. Its translation: CASSGGTGETYEQYF.